These T cell receptor beta chains were read from a single sample in a study of cytomegalovirus exposure and HLA in healthy donors. Generated by immunoSEQ multiplex PCR, the TCRdb table keeps only in-frame clones and is missing some. The sample gives about 200,000 clones, approximately 11% of which show up once; 7.8% is in the top ten. Sequenced material: PBMCs. Receptors were obtained from a man over 45 in good health and CMV-seropositive. Each CDR3 is given with its conserved first and last residue. D genes are given only for firm matches. Not every row has a clone size; where given, it reads once, few, many or a size class.

CDR3 protein	CDR3 DNA	V gene	J gene	D gene	clone size
CASSEARGPGAEAFF	TGTGCCAGCAGTGAAGCGAGGGGGCCGGGGGCTGAAGCTTTCTTT	TRBV2	TRBJ1-1	TRBD1	few
CASSVGGGPTTDTQYF	TGTGCCAGCAGCGTAGGGGGGGGGCCCACGACAGATACGCAGTATTTT	TRBV9	TRBJ2-3	NA	NA
CASSEWQGNQPQHF	TGTGCCAGCAGTGAATGGCAGGGCAATCAGCCCCAGCATTTT	TRBV2	TRBJ1-5	NA	few
CASRPGQGYTDTQYF	TGTGCCAGCAGGCCGGGACAGGGATACACAGATACGCAGTATTTT	TRBV6-6	TRBJ2-3	TRBD1	few
CASSEAMQVKNTEAFF	TGTGCCAGCAGTGAAGCAATGCAGGTGAAGAACACTGAAGCTTTCTTT	TRBV6-1	TRBJ1-1	NA	few
CASSRDRGRTEAFF	TGTGCCAGCTCCCGGGACAGGGGGCGCACTGAAGCTTTCTTT	TRBV18	TRBJ1-1	TRBD1	NA
CASSYSRETSRHF	TGTGCCAGCAGTTATTCTCGAGAAACTAGCAGACACTTT	TRBV6-5	TRBJ1-6	NA	NA
CASSLEAGGADTQYF	TGTGCCAGCAGCTTGGAAGCGGGGGGGGCAGATACGCAGTATTTT	TRBV5-6	TRBJ2-3	TRBD2	few
CASSYSAQGNYEQYF	TGTGCCAGCAGTTACTCCGCACAGGGAAACTACGAGCAGTACTTC	TRBV6-5	TRBJ2-7	NA	NA
CASSPEGGLSSPLHF	TGTGCCAGCAGCCCAGAGGGGGGGCTGAGTTCACCCCTCCACTTT	TRBV7-2	TRBJ1-6	NA	NA
CASSFDRPGQGVIPYNSPLHF	TGTGCCAGCAGCTTTGACCGGCCGGGACAGGGTGTAATCCCCTATAATTCACCCCTCCACTTT	TRBV7-6	TRBJ1-6	TRBD1	few
CASSYYQGTNTIYF	TGTGCCAGCAGTTACTACCAGGGGACAAACACCATATATTTT	TRBV6-5	TRBJ1-3	NA	few
CASSLVQGGAFF	TGTGCCAGCAGCTTAGTTCAGGGAGGAGCTTTCTTT	TRBV7-9	TRBJ1-1	NA	few
CASSLSSGGANAEQFF	TGTGCCAGCAGCCTGTCTAGCGGGGGGGCGAATGCTGAGCAGTTCTTC	TRBV5-6	TRBJ2-1	TRBD2	NA
CASSSLAGGRTGELFF	TGTGCCAGCAGCTCCTTAGCGGGGGGGCGGACCGGGGAGCTGTTTTTT	TRBV7-2	TRBJ2-2	TRBD2	NA
CASSLAGSGSYNEQFF	TGTGCCAGCAGCTTAGCTGGTAGCGGCTCCTACAATGAGCAGTTCTTC	TRBV7-2	TRBJ2-1	NA	few
CASSQDFGGYYNEQFF	TGCGCCAGCAGCCAAGATTTCGGGGGTTACTACAATGAGCAGTTCTTC	TRBV4-1	TRBJ2-1	NA	NA
CASSTWTGSNYGYTF	TGTGCCAGCAGCACCTGGACAGGGAGCAACTATGGCTACACCTTC	TRBV7-2	TRBJ1-2	TRBD1	few
CASSSLGEANYGYTF	TGTGCCAGCAGCTCCTTAGGGGAAGCTAACTATGGCTACACCTTC	TRBV7-8	TRBJ1-2	NA	NA
CASSGDRINYGYTF	TGTGCCAGCAGCGGTGACAGGATTAACTATGGCTACACCTTC	TRBV5-6	TRBJ1-2	NA	NA
CATRSGQNNEKLFF	TGTGCCACCCGCTCGGGACAGAACAATGAAAAACTGTTTTTT	TRBV10-3	TRBJ1-4	TRBD1	NA
CATSRTGVYEQYF	TGTGCCACCAGCAGGACAGGGGTCTACGAGCAGTACTTC	TRBV15	TRBJ2-7	TRBD1	NA
CATSRDQGTEAFF	TGTGCCACCAGCAGAGACCAGGGAACTGAAGCTTTCTTT	TRBV15	TRBJ1-1	NA	NA
CATQGRGRHTEAFF	TGTGCCACCCAAGGGAGGGGAAGACACACTGAAGCTTTCTTT	TRBV21-1	TRBJ1-1	NA	few
CASSGGQGAHGYTF	TGCGCCAGCAGCGGGGGACAGGGGGCTCATGGCTACACCTTC	TRBV5-1	TRBJ1-2	TRBD1	few
CASSGGVTEAFF	TGTGCCAGCAGCGGAGGGGTCACTGAAGCTTTCTTT	TRBV6-5	TRBJ1-1	NA	few